This T cell receptor beta chain appears in the sequencing data of a study of T cells expressing NK-cell markers (TCRdb year 2020). At the level of the whole study: TCR beta-chain repertoires were profiled in sorted CD3+CD56+NKG2C+, CD3+CD56+NKG2C- and CD3+CD56-NKG2C+ T-cell subsets from several donors. Randomly selected healthy volunteers, three men and five women, were used as the eight sequenced donors. Among the eight sequenced donors, seven were HCMV-seropositive and one was HCMV-seronegative. Sequencing of the libraries produced 2 x 150 bp reads on Illumina HiSeq 2000/2500, MiSeq or NextSeq. Overall study results and their limits: For several donors, the dominant CD3+CD56+NKG2C+ clonotypes were among the top 10 CD8+ clonotypes and accounted for roughly 1.0-8% of CD8+ T cells. Those dominant clonotypes were again the most abundant among CD3+CD56-NKG2C+ cells in a handful of donors, at roughly 25-65%. Whether the expanded NKG2C-expressing T cell clones were specific for HCMV antigens was left unclear.

Per the germline V gene (reference sequence), DFQATT is the CDR1 and SNEGSKA is the CDR2. Reading from cysteine to phenylalanine, the CDR3 counts 14 amino acids. No nucleotide data were recorded. For this clonotype: Its target antigen remains unknown.

The sample was run on an Illumina HiSeq 2000. TCR beta cDNA libraries were made by 5'RACE template switching that added a universal primer site and unique molecular identifiers. cDNA synthesis was primed from the TCR beta constant segment, followed by two successive PCR amplification steps. As for how the authors treated the data: MIGEC was used to demultiplex reads and group the reads by UMI, and MiTCR was used to assemble and quantify clonotypes. To exclude erroneous sequences, any TCR cDNA sequence not supported by at least two reads was discarded. The tcR package was used for downstream repertoire analysis, and clonotypes were matched across fractions by CDR3 nucleotide sequence plus V segment. VDJmatch was used to annotate antigen specificity against VDJdb, with one amino acid substitution in CDR3 allowed. TCRdb reprocessed the reads and lists each CDR3 protein sequence as a single entry, with no DNA. The V and J calls follow TCRdb's processing rather than the paper's. This sample's listing comprises about 550,000 distinct CDR3 sequences. The ten largest clones capture roughly 3.6% of the sample.

HCMV serostatus was determined by detecting HCMV-specific IgG in serum with a commercial ELISA kit. Peripheral blood mononuclear cells were isolated from blood by Ficoll density gradient centrifugation. This clonotype originated in a man aged 18 to 35 in good health. Donor details come from another sample of the same person, matched by shared clones. This chain joins TRBV20-1 to TRBJ2-1; TCRdb's D call of TRBD2 is untestable without DNA. The sample was blood T cells: a sorted CD56 or NKG2C T cell subset, CD4+ or CD8+ T cells, or bulk PBMC T cells (not recorded which). The CDR3 reads as follows: CSARAGGSLNEQFF.